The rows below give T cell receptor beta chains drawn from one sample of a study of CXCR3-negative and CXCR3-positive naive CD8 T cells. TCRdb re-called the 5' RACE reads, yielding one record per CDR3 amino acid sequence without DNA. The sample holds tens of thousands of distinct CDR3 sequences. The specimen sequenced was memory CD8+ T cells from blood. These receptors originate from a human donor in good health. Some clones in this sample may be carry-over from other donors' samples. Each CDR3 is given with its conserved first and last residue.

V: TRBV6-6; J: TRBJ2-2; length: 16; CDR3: CASSYSGPINTGELFF
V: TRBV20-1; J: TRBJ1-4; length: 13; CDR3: CSARDPGTGVLFF
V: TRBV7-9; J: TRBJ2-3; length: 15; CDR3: CASSPRQGSTDTQYF
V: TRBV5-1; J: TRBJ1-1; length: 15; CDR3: CASSLGGVGLTEAFF
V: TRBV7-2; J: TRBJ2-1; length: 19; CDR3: CASSRLGLAGGSSYNEQFF
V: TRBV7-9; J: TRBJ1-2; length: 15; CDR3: CASSLTGPGWYGYTF
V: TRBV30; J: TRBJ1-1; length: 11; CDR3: CAWTGSTEAFF
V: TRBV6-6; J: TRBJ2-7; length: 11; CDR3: CASSYMNEQYF
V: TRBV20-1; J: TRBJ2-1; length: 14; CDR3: CSAAGLAGLDEQFF
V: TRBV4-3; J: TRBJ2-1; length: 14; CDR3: CASSQGGIADEQFF
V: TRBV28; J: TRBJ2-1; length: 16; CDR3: CAAASPSGGSYNEQFF
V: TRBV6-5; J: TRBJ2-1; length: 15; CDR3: CASSYSSSSYNEQFF
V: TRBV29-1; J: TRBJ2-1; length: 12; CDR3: CSVLDSYNEQFF
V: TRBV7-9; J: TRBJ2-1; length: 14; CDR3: CASSPLAGGGEQFF
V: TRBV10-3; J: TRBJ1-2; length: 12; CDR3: CAISESSHGYTF
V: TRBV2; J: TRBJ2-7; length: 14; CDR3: CASSPGQGFYEQYF
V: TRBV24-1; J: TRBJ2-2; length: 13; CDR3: CATSDGMTGELFF
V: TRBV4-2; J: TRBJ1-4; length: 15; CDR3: CASSQGTGDSEKLFF
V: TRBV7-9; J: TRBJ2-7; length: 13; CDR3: CASSFLAGDEQYF
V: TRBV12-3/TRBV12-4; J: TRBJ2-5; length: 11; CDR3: CASSHDQTQYF
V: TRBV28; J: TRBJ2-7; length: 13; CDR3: CASSFDGTYEQYF
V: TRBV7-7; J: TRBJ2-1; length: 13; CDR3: CASSLGAGDEQFF
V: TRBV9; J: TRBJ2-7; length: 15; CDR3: CASSVGGQGAREQYF
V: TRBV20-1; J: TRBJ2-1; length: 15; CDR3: CSARGNSGEADEQFF
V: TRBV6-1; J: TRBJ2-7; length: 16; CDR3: CASSEQSGTGGYEQYF
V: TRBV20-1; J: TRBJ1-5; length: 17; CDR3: CSARDMEGVGSNQPQHF
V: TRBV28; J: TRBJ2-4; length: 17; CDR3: CASSRPSTGAIKNIQYF
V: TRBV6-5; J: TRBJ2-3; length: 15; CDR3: CASSPGFLFTDTQYF
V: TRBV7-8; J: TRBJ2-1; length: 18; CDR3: CASSLARLPGLPYNEQFF
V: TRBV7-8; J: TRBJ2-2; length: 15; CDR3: CASSPPARNTGELFF
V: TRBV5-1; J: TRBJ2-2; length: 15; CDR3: CASHRGFGEAGELFF
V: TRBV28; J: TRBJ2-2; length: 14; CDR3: CASRPNGNTGELFF
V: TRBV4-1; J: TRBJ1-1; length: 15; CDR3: CASSQDSASATEAFF